This paragraph reports one TCR beta chain. The data originate from a study of OX40 agonist ivuxolimab in advanced cancers. Produced via immunoSEQ multiplex PCR; TCRdb's table is partial and in-frame only. The sample consists of around 52,000 clones, approximately 86% of them appearing once. The germline gives CDR1 LNHDA, CDR2 SQIVND (reference sequence). Trimming left V 3 bases short and J 8 bases short, with 10 bases between. The CDR3 covers 13 residues. V gene TRBV19 combines with J gene TRBJ1-4; no firm D call. This specimen consisted of CD4+ or CD8+ T cells sorted from blood, obtained in a trial of the OX40 agonist ivuxolimab. The source of this sequence is an adult with an advanced solid tumor such as melanoma, head and neck, liver or kidney cancer. This CDR3 is CASSIMGREKLFF. The CDR3 region has the DNA TGTGCCAGTAGTATTATGGGAAGAGAAAAACTGTTTTTT.